The 25 T cell receptor beta chains below come from one sample, sequenced in a study of cytomegalovirus exposure and HLA in healthy donors (dated by TCRdb to the late 2010s). Library creation used the immunoSEQ multiplex PCR assay. A mixture of 60 forward primers for TCR Vbeta segments and 13 reverse primers for TCR Jbeta segments was used in the multiplex PCR. The immuneACCESS repertoire file appears here via TCRdb, limited to in-frame rearrangements. These files lack a portion of the clones; in checked studies, under half of the deficit traces to unresolved V genes, and the cause of the others is not known. The sample table includes approximately 110,000 clones. The ten largest clones take up about 2.2% of the sample. The specimen sequenced was PBMCs. These receptors all stem from a man in his forties in good health and CMV-seronegative.

V gene TRBV6-1 combines with J gene TRBJ2-7; possible D gene TRBD2, 5 bases. There are 14 residues in the CDR3. The germline V and J ends were trimmed by 7 bases and 6 bases, with 19 bases remaining between them. Germline V CDR1 and CDR2: MNHNS, SASEGT. CDR3 in amino acids: CASTPRGSESEQYF. In nucleotides, the CDR3 is TGTGCCAGCACTCCCCGGGGTAGCGAATCCGAGCAGTACTTC.

The V gene is TRBV5-4, the J gene TRBJ2-7; D is unclear. The germline V gene has CDR1 SGHNT and CDR2 YYREEE (reference sequence). Between the trimmed V and J ends, which lost 0 bases and 2 bases, there was a span of 6 bases. This CDR3 is built from 13 residues. The CDR3 region has the DNA TGTGCCAGCAGCTTGGACAGAGCCTACGAGCAGTACTTC. It is translated as CASSLDRAYEQYF.

The chain employs TRBV5-1 and TRBJ1-2; tentatively, D is TRBD1 (5 bases). The V end was cut by 4 bases, the J end by 7 bases, with 17 bases between. Per germline, CDR1 SGHRS and CDR2 YFSETQ. The CDR3 sequence is 14 residues long. The chain's CDR3 is CASSKTGVPPGYTF. For the CDR3, the DNA is TGCGCCAGCAGCAAAACGGGGGTCCCGCCTGGCTACACCTTC. Full variable domain (missing parts from reference TRBV5-1 and TRBJ1-2): KAGVTQTPRYLIKTRGQQVTLSCSPISGHRSVSWYQQTPGQGLQFLFEYFSETQRNKGNFPGRFSGRQFSNSRSEMNVSTLELGDSALYLCASSKTGVPPGYTFGSGTRLTVV.

The chain uses TRBV7-9 and TRBJ2-7, with D maybe TRBD1 (6 bases). This CDR3 is 15 amino acids long. With 5 bases removed from V and 0 bases from J, the gap between germline ends came to 14 bases. CDR1 is SEHNR, CDR2 FQNEAQ, per germline (reference sequence). The CDR3 nucleotides are TGTGCCAGCAGCAAGTCAGGGGTGGCCTCCTACGAGCAGTACTTC. Translation: CASSKSGVASYEQYF. The whole variable domain, filled in from reference TRBV7-9 and TRBJ2-7, reads DTGVSQNPRHKITKRGQNVTFRCDPISEHNRLYWYRQTLGQGPEFLTYFQNEAQLEKSRLLSDRFSAERPKGSFSTLEIQRTEQGDSAMYLCASSKSGVASYEQYFGPGTRLTVT.

The chain joins TRBV11-2 to TRBJ2-1; 7 bases fit TRBD1. The V segment lost 1 base and the J segment 5 bases; nucleotides outside the gene matches: 5. The germline gives CDR1 SGHAT, CDR2 FQNNGV. This CDR3 has 15 amino acids. The CDR3 sequence: CASSLGQGVNNEQFF. The CDR3 DNA is TGTGCCAGCAGCTTAGGGCAGGGGGTTAACAATGAGCAGTTCTTC.

The CDR3 sequence is CASSTRDRGYTF. For the CDR3, the DNA is TGTGCCAGCAGCACCCGGGACAGGGGCTACACCTTC. J is TRBJ1-2 and V is TRBV4-2; 8 nucleotides align to TRBD1. Trimming removed 5 bases from V and 8 bases from J; junction bases left unmatched: 4. Looked up from germline, CDR1 is LGHNA and CDR2 is YNFKEQ. There are 12 residues in the CDR3.

The chain joins TRBV7-9 to TRBJ2-7; TRBD1 aligns across 9 bases. The trim removed 5 bases at V and 5 bases at J, leaving 16 bases unmatched. This CDR3 spans 17 amino acids. CDR1 is SEHNR and CDR2 is FQNEAQ in the germline V gene (reference sequence). This CDR3 is CASSHQTWDRVVHEQYF. CDR3 nucleotide sequence: TGTGCCAGCAGCCACCAAACCTGGGACAGGGTTGTGCACGAGCAGTACTTC.

A remark on this clone: A read error may account for a junction end that differs from germline. V gene TRBV18 combines with J gene TRBJ1-1; 7 nucleotides align to TRBD1. This CDR3 spans 14 amino acids. The germline V gene encodes CDR1 KGHSH and CDR2 LQKENI. Written as DNA, the CDR3 is TGTGCCAGCTCACCAGACAGGGAGGCCACTGAAGTTTTCTTT. It codes for CASSPDREATEVFF. The full variable domain, rest sourced from reference TRBV18 and TRBJ1-1, is NAGVMQNPRHLVRRRGQEARLRCSPMKGHSHVYWYRQLPEEGLKFMVYLQKENIIDESGMPKERFSAEFPKEGPSILRIQQVVRGDSAAYFCASSPDREATEVFFGQGTRLTVV.

CDR3 sequence (DNA): TGTGCCAGCAGCACCGCTAGCGGGGGATATACCTACGAGCAGTACTTC. Amino acid sequence: CASSTASGGYTYEQYF. The rearrangement joins TRBV7-6 to TRBJ2-5; 10 nucleotides line up with TRBD2. The assigned J gene may be wrong: the sequence end matches TRBJ2-7 better. Per germline, CDR1 SGHVS and CDR2 FNYEAQ. This CDR3 spans 16 amino acids.

The chain uses TRBV6-1 and TRBJ1-1, with TRBD1 matching 9 bases. The CDR3 spans 14 residues. Germline V gene sequence: CDR1 MNHNS, CDR2 SASEGT. Unmatched junction bases numbered 10, after V lost 7 bases and J lost 7 bases. CDR3 region: CASNPDRGWIEAFF. DNA of the CDR3: TGTGCCAGCAACCCAGACAGGGGGTGGATTGAAGCTTTCTTT.

The rearrangement links TRBV11-3 to TRBJ2-3, with a tentative D call TRBD2 (6 bases). The V gene's germline CDR1 is SGHNT and CDR2 YENEEA. CDR3 size: 16 residues. The V and J ends lost 1 base and 0 bases respectively, with 11 bases between them. This chain's CDR3 is CASSLGASESTDTQYF. The CDR3 DNA reads as TGTGCCAGCAGCTTAGGAGCTAGCGAGAGCACAGATACGCAGTATTTT.

This chain connects TRBV4-3 to TRBJ2-1; the match to TRBD1 covers 7 bases. V dropped 2 bases and J dropped 2; count of bases not matched to a gene: 0. Germline V gene data show CDR1 as LGHNA and CDR2 as YSLEER. This CDR3 contains 14 residues. CDR3 sequence: CASSQRGPYNEQFF. The CDR3, as DNA: TGCGCCAGCAGCCAAAGGGGGCCCTACAATGAGCAGTTCTTC.

This clone is called large (0.1 to 1%) based on its frequency. The V and J genes are TRBV6-6 and TRBJ2-7; tentative D call: TRBD2 (5 bases). CDR3 size: 11 residues. CDR1 is MNHNY and CDR2 is SVGAGI in the germline V gene (reference sequence). The CDR3: CSAGSSYEQYF. DNA of the CDR3: TGTTCCGCGGGCTCCTCCTACGAGCAGTACTTC.

V usage is TRBV28 and J usage is TRBJ1-5, with 7 bases aligning to TRBD1. The CDR3 runs to 17 residues. Germline V gene data show CDR1 as MDHEN and CDR2 as SYDVKM. V dropped 4 bases and J dropped 0; count of bases not matched to a gene: 9. The CDR3 coding sequence is TGTGCCAGCAGTTCAACTACAGGGGTCAATAGCAATCAGCCCCAGCATTTT. As protein: CASSSTTGVNSNQPQHF.

The chain joins TRBV7-3 to TRBJ2-5; tentatively, D is TRBD2 (6 bases). Germline V gene lookup returns CDR1 SGHTA and CDR2 FQGTGA. The V end lost 5 bases, the J end lost 3 bases, and 16 bases lay between the germline ends. CDR3 length: 15 amino acids. The CDR3: CASSRWGAGKETQYF. The CDR3 nucleotides read TGTGCCAGCAGCCGGTGGGGAGCGGGCAAAGAGACCCAGTACTTC.

The rearrangement joins TRBV9 to TRBJ1-2; the D is unclear. The V end lost 0 bases, the J end lost 5 bases, and 29 bases lay between the germline ends. Looked up from germline, CDR1 is SGDLS and CDR2 is YYNGEE. The CDR3 consists of 20 residues. The CDR3 DNA reads TGTGCCAGCAGCGTAGGTGAAGAGGGATGGGGATCGCAAGTACGATATGGCTACACCTTC. Protein: CASSVGEEGWGSQVRYGYTF.

A note on this clone: A read error may account for a junction end that differs from germline. This chain links TRBV5-1 with TRBJ2-1, with D perhaps matching TRBD2 (6 bases). Germline CDR1 SGHRS, CDR2 YFSETQ. The CDR3 loop spans 11 amino acids. CDR3 DNA: TGCGCCGGCAGGAGGGCGGATGAGCAGTTCTTC. Translation: CAGRRADEQFF.

V gene TRBV7-2 combines with J gene TRBJ2-5, with 9 bases that match TRBD2. The ends lost 8 bases at V and 0 bases at J; junction bases unmatched: 16. Germline V CDR1 and CDR2: SGHTA, FQGNSA. The length of the CDR3 is 18 residues. This CDR3 is CASGFGAVAGENQETQYF. The CDR3 region has the DNA TGTGCCAGCGGGTTCGGGGCGGTAGCGGGAGAAAACCAAGAGACCCAGTACTTC.

This rearrangement joins TRBV18 to TRBJ1-1; 7 nucleotides align to TRBD1. Per the germline V gene, CDR1 is KGHSH and CDR2 is LQKENI. The J segment lost 5 bases and the V segment lost 5 bases, leaving 8 bases of the junction unmatched. The CDR3 extends over 14 amino acids. CDR3 protein: CASSADREGTEAFF. CDR3 DNA: TGTGCCAGCTCAGCAGACAGGGAAGGAACTGAAGCTTTCTTT.

The CDR3 is CAWSEGDSSGNTIYF. Written as DNA, the CDR3 is TGTGCCTGGAGTGAGGGGGACAGCTCTGGAAACACCATATATTTT. The rearrangement links TRBV30 to TRBJ1-3; 7 nucleotides match TRBD1. J gave up 0 bases and V 1 base, and 3 bases lay outside the gene matches. Germline V gene lookup returns CDR1 GTSNPN and CDR2 SVGIG (reference sequence). CDR3 length: 15 amino acids.

The chain links TRBV7-6 to TRBJ2-3, with 9 bases lining up with TRBD2. The CDR3 runs 17 residues. Germline V CDR1 and CDR2: SGHVS, FNYEAQ. The junction had 6 bases not matched to a gene; V was cut back by 2 bases and J by 0 bases. The CDR3 sequence: CASSLPAGGISTDTQYF. In DNA form, the CDR3 reads TGTGCCAGCAGCTTACCAGCGGGAGGCATTAGCACAGATACGCAGTATTTT. Full variable domain (remainder filled in from reference TRBV7-6 and TRBJ2-3): GAGVSQSPRYKVTKRGQDVALRCDPISGHVSLYWYRQALGQGPEFLTYFNYEAQQDKSGLPNDRFSAERPEGSISTLTIQRTEQRDSAMYRCASSLPAGGISTDTQYFGPGTRLTVL.

This sequence joins TRBV5-6 and TRBJ2-1; D possibly corresponds to TRBD2 (6 bases). The CDR3 sequence is 16 residues long. The germline gives CDR1 SGHDT, CDR2 YYEEEE. V lost 1 base to trimming and J lost 6 bases, with 17 bases between them. CDR3 in DNA: TGTGCCAGCAGCTTGCTGGGGATCGGCGGGGTCAATGAGCAGTTCTTC. This gives the protein CASSLLGIGGVNEQFF.

J is TRBJ2-1 and V is TRBV18; TRBD2 aligns across 10 bases. The CDR3 is 16 amino acids. Losses at the gene ends were 2 bases for V and 9 bases for J; bases not matched to a gene: 10. The germline CDR1 and CDR2 sequences are KGHSH and LQKENI. Here the CDR3 DNA reads TGTGCCAGCTCACCAAATCTAGCGGGAGCAAAGACTGAGCAGTTCTTC. Translation gives CASSPNLAGAKTEQFF.

The genes are TRBV13 and TRBJ2-3; D is uncertain. V lost 5 bases and J lost 6, with 15 bases in between. The CDR3 totals 14 residues. CDR1 and CDR2 from the germline V gene are PRHDT and FYEKMQ (reference sequence). CDR3 nucleotides: TGTGCCAGCAGCACCCCCTCTTCTATGGATACGCAGTATTTT. Translation: CASSTPSSMDTQYF.

The J gene is TRBJ2-7, the V gene TRBV11-3; 12 nucleotides align to TRBD2. The J segment lost 2 bases and the V segment lost 5 bases, leaving 7 bases of the junction unmatched. The CDR3 is 16 residues long. Germline lookup yields CDR1 SGHNT and CDR2 YENEEA. The CDR3 loop is CASSLTSGRRTYEQYF. The CDR3 region has the DNA TGTGCCAGCAGCCTCACTAGCGGGAGGAGGACCTACGAGCAGTACTTC. The full variable domain, completed using reference TRBV11-3 and TRBJ2-7, is EAGVVQSPRYKIIEKKQPVAFWCNPISGHNTLYWYLQNLGQGPELLIRYENEEAVDDSQLPKDRFSAERLKGVDSTLKIQPAELGDSAVYLCASSLTSGRRTYEQYFGPGTRLTVT.